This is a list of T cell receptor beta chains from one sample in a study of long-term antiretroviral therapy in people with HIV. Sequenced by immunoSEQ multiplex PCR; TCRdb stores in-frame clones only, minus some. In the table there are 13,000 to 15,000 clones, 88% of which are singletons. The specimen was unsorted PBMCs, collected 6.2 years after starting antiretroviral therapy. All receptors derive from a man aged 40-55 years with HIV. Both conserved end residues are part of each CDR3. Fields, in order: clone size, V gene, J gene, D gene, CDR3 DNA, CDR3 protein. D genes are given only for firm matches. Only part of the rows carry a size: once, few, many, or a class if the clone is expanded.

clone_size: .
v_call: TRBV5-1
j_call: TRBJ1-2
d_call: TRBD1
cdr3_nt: TGCGCCAGCAGCTTGGGGGACAGGTCTTCCTACACCTTC
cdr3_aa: CASSLGDRSSYTF

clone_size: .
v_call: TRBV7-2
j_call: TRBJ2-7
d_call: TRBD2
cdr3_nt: TGTGCCAGCAGCCTAGGGGTGGGAGGGACCTACGAGCAGTACTTC
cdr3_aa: CASSLGVGGTYEQYF

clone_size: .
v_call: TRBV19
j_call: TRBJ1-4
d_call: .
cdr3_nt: TGTGCCAGTAGTCGGGGCGCTCCCTCTGAAAAACTGTTTTTT
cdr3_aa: CASSRGAPSEKLFF

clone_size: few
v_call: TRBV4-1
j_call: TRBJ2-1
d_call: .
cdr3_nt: TGCGCCAGCAGCCAGGTTCGGAATGAGCAGTTCTTC
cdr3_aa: CASSQVRNEQFF

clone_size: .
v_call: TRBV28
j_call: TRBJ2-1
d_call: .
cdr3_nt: TGTGCCAGCAGTTTCCCAGGGGAAACCTACAATGAGCAGTTCTTC
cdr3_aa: CASSFPGETYNEQFF

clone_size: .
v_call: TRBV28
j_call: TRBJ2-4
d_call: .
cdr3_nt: TGTGCCAGCTCCACAGGGATAGCCAAAAACATTCAGTACTTC
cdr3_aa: CASSTGIAKNIQYF

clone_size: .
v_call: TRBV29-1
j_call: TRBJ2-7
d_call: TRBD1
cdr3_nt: TGCAGCGTAGGCCCCCGGGACAGCATCTACGAGCAGTACTTC
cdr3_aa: CSVGPRDSIYEQYF

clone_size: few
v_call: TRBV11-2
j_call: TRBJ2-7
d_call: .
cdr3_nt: TGTGCCAGCAGCCCAGGGCCGGGGGTCCACGAGCAGTACTTC
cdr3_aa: CASSPGPGVHEQYF

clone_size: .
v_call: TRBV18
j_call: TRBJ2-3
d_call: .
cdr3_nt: TGTGCCAGCTCACCAATCAGGGGTACAGATACGCAGTATTTT
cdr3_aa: CASSPIRGTDTQYF

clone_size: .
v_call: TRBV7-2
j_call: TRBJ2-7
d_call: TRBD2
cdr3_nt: TGTGCCAGCAGCTTAGTGGCAGCGGGAGCTGGTGAGCAGTACTTC
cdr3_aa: CASSLVAAGAGEQYF

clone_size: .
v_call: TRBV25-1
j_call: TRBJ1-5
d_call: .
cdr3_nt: TGTGCCAGCAGTGGGGACCCTAGGGGCAATCAGCCCCAGCATTTT
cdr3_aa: CASSGDPRGNQPQHF

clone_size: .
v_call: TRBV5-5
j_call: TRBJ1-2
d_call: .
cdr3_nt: TGTGCCAGCAGCTGGGGGGTTGAGGGGAACTATGGCTACACCTTC
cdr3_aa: CASSWGVEGNYGYTF

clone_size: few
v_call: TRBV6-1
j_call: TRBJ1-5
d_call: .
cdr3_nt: TGTGCCAGCCGGTTCTCTGATCATAGCAATCAGCCCCAGCATTTT
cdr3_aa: CASRFSDHSNQPQHF

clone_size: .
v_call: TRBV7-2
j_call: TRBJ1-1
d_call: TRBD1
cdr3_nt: TGTGCCAGCAGCCCGGAAACGGGACAGGCGACCCTTGAAGCTTTCTTT
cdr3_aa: CASSPETGQATLEAFF

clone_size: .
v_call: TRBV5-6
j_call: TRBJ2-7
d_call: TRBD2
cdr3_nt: TGTGCCAGCAGCCCCCTGGGACTAGCGGTTTACGAGCAGTACTTC
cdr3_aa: CASSPLGLAVYEQYF

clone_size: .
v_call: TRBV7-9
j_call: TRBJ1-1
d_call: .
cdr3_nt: TGTGCCAGCAGCTTAGGAGGAGGGATAGAACAAGCTTTCTTT
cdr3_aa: CASSLGGGIEQAFF

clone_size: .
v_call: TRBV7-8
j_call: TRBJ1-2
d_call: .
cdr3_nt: TGTGCCAGCAGCTTAGACGTGGGCGCGGACTATGGCTACACCTTC
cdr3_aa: CASSLDVGADYGYTF

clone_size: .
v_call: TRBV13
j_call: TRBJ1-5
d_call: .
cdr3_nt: TGTGCCAGCAGCTTAGGCCGGGGGAGGCAGCCCCAGCATTTT
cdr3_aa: CASSLGRGRQPQHF

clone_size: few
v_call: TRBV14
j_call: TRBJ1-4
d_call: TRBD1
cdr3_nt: TGTGCCAGCAGCCAAGAATTAGCTGGGACAGGGGGAAAACTGTTTTTT
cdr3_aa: CASSQELAGTGGKLFF

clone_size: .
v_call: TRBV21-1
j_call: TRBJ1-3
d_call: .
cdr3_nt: TGTGCCAGCGCCCTGTCTTGCTCGGGGAATCCCTCTGGAAACACCATATATTTT
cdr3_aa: CASALSCSGNPSGNTIYF

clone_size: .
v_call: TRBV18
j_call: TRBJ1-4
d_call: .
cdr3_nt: TGTGCCAGCTCCCGCCAGGGACAAAATGAAAAACTGTTTTTT
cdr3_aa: CASSRQGQNEKLFF

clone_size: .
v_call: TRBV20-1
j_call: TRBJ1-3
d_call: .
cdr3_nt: TGCAGTGCTAGATCCGGGAACACCATATATTTT
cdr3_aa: CSARSGNTIYF

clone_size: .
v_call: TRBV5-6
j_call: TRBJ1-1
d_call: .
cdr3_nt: TGTGCCAGCAGCTTGGTCACAGCTGAAGCTTTCTTT
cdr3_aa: CASSLVTAEAFF

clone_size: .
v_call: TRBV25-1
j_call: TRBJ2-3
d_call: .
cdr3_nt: TGTGCCAGCAGTGAATTGAAGGGGGGCAGGTGGACAGATACGCAGTATTTT
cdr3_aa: CASSELKGGRWTDTQYF

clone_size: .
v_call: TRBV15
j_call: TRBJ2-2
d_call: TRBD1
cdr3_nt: TGTGCCACCAGGAGGACCACCGGGACAGGGTGGACCGGGGAGCTGTTTTTT
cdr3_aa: CATRRTTGTGWTGELFF

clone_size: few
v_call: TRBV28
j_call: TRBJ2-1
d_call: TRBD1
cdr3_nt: TGTGCCAGCAGTTCAGGACAGGACCGCAATGAGCAGTTCTTC
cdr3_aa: CASSSGQDRNEQFF

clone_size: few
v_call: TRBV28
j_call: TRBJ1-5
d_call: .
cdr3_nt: TGTGCCAGCAGTCCGCTAGGGGGGAGCAATCAGCCCCAGCATTTT
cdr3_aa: CASSPLGGSNQPQHF

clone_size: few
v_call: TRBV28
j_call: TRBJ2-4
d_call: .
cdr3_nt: TGTGCCAGCAAAGGGGACAAGGGTCTGAACATTCAGTACTTC
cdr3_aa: CASKGDKGLNIQYF

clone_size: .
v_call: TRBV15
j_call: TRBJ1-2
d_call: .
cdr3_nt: TGTGCCACCAGCAGAGATCAAATGGGTTCCTATGGCTACACCTTC
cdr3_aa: CATSRDQMGSYGYTF

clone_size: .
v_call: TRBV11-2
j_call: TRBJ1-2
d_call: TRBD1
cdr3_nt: TGTGCCAGCAGACAGGGGCAATATAGAGGCTACACCTTC
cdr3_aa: CASRQGQYRGYTF

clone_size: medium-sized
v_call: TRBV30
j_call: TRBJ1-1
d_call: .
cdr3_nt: TGTGCCTGTGAGGGGGGCCTAGGGAACACTGAAGCTTTCTTT
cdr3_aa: CACEGGLGNTEAFF

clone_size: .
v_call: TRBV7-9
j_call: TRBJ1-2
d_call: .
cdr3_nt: TGTGCCAGCAGCTTACCCACATGGGACATCTATGGCTACACCTTC
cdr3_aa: CASSLPTWDIYGYTF

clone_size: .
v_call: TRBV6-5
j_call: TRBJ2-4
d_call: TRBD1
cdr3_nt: TGTGCCAGCAGTCGACAGGGGGGTGGCAAAAACATTCAGTACTTC
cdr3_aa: CASSRQGGGKNIQYF

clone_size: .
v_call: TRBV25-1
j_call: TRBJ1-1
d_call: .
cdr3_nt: TGTGCCAGCAGTCCTGGAGGCCCCATGAACACTGAAGCTTTCTTT
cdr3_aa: CASSPGGPMNTEAFF

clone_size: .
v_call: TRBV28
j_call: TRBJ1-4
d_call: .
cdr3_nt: TGTGCCTCTCGGGACCCCGAAAAACTGTTTTTT
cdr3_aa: CASRDPEKLFF

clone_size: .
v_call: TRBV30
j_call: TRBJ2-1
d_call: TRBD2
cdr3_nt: TGTGCCTGGAAATGGGACTACTCCTACAATGAGCAGTTCTTC
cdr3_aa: CAWKWDYSYNEQFF

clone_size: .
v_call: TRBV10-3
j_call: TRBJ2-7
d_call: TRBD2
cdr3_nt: TGTGCCATCAGTGACCAAGCGGGAGGCCTGGCGGAGCAGTACTTC
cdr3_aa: CAISDQAGGLAEQYF

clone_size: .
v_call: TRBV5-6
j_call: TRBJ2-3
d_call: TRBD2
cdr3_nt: TGTGCCAGCAGCTTGGCTGGGACTAGCGGGAGGGCGGGTACAGATACGCAGTATTTT
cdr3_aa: CASSLAGTSGRAGTDTQYF

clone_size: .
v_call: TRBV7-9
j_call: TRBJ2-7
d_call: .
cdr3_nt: TGTGCCAGCAGCTCCTACTACGAGCAGTACTTC
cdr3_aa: CASSSYYEQYF

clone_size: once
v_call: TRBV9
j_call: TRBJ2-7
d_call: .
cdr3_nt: TGTGCCAGCAGCGTAGGGGGGAGCTACGAGCAGTACTTC
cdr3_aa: CASSVGGSYEQYF

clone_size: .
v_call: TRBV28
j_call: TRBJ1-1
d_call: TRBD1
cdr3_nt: TGTGCCAGCAGCCTCCGGACAGGGAACACTGAAGCTTTCTTT
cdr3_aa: CASSLRTGNTEAFF

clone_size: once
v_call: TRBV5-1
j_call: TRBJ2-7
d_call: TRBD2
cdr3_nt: TGCGCCAGCAGCTTGGCTAGCGGGATCCCCTACGAGCAGTACTTC
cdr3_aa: CASSLASGIPYEQYF

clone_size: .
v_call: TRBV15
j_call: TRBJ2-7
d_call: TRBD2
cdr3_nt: TGTGCCACCAGCAGCGTCCCCGGGACTACCGGTGTTTGGCAGTACTTC
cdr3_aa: CATSSVPGTTGVWQYF

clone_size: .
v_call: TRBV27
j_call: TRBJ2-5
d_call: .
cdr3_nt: TGTGCCAGCAGTCCATGGGTGGGCGAGACCCAGTACTTC
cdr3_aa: CASSPWVGETQYF

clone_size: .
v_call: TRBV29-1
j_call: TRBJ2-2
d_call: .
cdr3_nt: TGCAGCGTCGCGCTCGGGACATTGAACACCGGGGAGCTGTTTTTT
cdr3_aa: CSVALGTLNTGELFF

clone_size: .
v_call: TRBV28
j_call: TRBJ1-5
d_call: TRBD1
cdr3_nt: TGTGCCAGCAGTCCTCCGGGACAGGGACTCCTTAGCAATCAGCCCCAGCATTTT
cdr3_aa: CASSPPGQGLLSNQPQHF

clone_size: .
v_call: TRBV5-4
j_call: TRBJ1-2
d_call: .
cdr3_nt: TGTGCCAGCAGCTTGAACGGGCTCTATGGCTACACCTTC
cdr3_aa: CASSLNGLYGYTF

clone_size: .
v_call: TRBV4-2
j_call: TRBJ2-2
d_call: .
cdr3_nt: TGTGCCAGCAGCCAAGTCGGAGCGAACACCGGGGAGCTGTTTTTT
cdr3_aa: CASSQVGANTGELFF

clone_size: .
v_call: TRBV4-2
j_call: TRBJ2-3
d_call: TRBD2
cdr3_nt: TGTGCCAGCAGCCAGGAACTAGCGGGAGGTGGCGCAGATACGCAGTATTTT
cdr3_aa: CASSQELAGGGADTQYF

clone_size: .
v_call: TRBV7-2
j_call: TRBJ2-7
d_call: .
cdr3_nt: TGTGCCAGCAGCCTAGATCAGGGCTACGAGCAGTACTTC
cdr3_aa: CASSLDQGYEQYF

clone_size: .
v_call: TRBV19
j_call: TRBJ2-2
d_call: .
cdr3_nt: TGTGCCAGTAGTATAGTCCGGGATTCCCGGGAGCTGTTTTTT
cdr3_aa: CASSIVRDSRELFF

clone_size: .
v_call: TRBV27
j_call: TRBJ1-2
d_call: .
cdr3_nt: TGTGCCAGCAGTTCGATTGAAAGGGATCACGGTGGCTACACCTTC
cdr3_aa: CASSSIERDHGGYTF

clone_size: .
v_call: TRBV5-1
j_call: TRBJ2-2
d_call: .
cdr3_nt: TGCGCCAGCAGTCAGACAGGGACTAGCGGGGAGCTGTTTTTT
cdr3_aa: CASSQTGTSGELFF

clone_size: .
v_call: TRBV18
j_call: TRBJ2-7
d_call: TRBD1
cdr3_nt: TGTGCCAGCTCACCGCCCGGGACAGTCAGCTCCTACGAGCAGTACTTC
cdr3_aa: CASSPPGTVSSYEQYF

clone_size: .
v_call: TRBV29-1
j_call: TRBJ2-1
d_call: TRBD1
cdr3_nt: TGCAGCGACCGAACCTTCAACAGGGGAACCAATGAGCAGTTCTTC
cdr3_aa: CSDRTFNRGTNEQFF